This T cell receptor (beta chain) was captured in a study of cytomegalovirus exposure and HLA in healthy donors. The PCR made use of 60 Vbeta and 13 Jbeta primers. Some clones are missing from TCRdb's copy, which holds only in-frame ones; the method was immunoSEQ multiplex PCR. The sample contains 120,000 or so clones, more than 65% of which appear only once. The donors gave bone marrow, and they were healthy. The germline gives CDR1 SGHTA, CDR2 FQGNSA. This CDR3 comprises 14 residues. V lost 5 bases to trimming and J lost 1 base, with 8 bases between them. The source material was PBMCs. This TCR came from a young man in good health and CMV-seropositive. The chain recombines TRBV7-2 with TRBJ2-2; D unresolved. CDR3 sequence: CASSPFRNTGELFF. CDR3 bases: TGTGCCAGCAGCCCCTTCAGGAACACCGGGGAGCTGTTTTTT.